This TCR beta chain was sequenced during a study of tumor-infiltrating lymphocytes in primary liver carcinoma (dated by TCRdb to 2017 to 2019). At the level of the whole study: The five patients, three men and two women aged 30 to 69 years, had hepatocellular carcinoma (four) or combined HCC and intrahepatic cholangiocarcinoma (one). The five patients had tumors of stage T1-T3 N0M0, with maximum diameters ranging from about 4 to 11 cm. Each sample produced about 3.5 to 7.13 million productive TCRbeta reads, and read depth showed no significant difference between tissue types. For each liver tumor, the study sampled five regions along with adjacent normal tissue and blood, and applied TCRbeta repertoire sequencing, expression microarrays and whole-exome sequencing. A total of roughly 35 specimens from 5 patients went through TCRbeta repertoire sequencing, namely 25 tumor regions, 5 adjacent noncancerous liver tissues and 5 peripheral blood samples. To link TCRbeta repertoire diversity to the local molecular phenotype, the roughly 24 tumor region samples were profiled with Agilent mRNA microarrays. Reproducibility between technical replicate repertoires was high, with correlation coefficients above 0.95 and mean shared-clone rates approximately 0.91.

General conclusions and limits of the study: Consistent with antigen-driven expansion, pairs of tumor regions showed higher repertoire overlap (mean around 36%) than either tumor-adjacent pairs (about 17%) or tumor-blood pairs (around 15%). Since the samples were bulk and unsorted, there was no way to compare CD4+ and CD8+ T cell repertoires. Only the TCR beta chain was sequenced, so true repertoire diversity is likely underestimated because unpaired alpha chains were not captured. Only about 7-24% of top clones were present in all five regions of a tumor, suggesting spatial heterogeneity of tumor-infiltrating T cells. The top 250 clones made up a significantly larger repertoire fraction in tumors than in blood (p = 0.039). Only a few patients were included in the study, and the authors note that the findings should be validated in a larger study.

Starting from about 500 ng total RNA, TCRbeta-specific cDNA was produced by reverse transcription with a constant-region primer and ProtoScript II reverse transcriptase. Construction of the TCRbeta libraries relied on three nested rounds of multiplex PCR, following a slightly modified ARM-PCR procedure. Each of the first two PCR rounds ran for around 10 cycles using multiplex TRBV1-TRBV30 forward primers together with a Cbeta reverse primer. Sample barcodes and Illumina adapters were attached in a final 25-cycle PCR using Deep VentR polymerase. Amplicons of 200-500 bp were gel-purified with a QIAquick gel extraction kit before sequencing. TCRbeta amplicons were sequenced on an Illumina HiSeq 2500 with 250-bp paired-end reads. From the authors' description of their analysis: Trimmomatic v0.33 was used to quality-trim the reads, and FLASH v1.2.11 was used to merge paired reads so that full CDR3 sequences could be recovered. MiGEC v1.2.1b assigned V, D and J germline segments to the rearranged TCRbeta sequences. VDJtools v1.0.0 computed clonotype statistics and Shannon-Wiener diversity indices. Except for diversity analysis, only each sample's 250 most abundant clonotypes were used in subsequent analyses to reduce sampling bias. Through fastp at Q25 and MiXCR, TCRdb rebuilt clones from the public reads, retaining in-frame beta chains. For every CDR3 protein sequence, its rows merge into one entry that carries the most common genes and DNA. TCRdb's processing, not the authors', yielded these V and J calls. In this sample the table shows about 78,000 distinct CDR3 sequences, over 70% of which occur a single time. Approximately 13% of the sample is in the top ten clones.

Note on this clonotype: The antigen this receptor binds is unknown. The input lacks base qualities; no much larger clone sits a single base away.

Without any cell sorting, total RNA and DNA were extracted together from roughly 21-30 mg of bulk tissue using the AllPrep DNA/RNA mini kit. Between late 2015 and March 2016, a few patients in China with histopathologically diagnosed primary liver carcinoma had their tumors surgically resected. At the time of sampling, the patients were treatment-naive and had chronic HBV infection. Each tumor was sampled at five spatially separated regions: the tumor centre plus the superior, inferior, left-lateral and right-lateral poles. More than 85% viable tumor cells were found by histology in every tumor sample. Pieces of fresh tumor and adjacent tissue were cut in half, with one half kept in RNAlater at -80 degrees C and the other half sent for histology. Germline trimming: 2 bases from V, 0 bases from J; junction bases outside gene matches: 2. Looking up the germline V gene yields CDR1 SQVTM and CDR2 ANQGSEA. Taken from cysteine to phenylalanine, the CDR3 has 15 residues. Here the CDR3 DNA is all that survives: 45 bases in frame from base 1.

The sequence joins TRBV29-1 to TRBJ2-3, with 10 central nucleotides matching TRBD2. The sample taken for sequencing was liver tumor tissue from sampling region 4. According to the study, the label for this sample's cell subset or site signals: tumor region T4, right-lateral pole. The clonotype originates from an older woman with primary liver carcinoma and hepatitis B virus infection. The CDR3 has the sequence CSVELTSGSTDTQYF. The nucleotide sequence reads TGCAGCGTTGAATTGACTAGCGGGAGCACAGATACGCAGTATTTT.